A selection of T cell receptor beta chains follows, all from one sample in a study of cytomegalovirus exposure and HLA in healthy donors. Some clones are missing from TCRdb's copy, which holds only in-frame ones; the method was immunoSEQ multiplex PCR. In the table there are more than 100,000 clones, 80% of which are singletons. The sequencing input was PBMCs. The receptor set was obtained from a man aged 35 to 55 in good health and CMV-seronegative. Each CDR3 is given with its conserved first and last residue. Fields, in order: V gene, D gene, J gene, clone size, CDR3 protein, CDR3 DNA. The D gene is left open where the match is weak. A clone size is listed for some rows: how often the clone was seen (once, few, many), or a class if it is expanded.

v_call: TRBV5-1; d_call: TRBD1; j_call: TRBJ2-1; clone_size: few; cdr3_aa: CASSRGQGFYNEQFF; cdr3_nt: TGCGCCAGCAGCCGGGGACAGGGATTCTACAATGAGCAGTTCTTC
v_call: TRBV28; d_call: TRBD2; j_call: TRBJ2-1; clone_size: NA; cdr3_aa: CASSLGGSLSVNEQFF; cdr3_nt: TGTGCCAGCAGTTTGGGCGGGAGTCTCTCAGTCAATGAGCAGTTCTTC
v_call: TRBV30; d_call: NA; j_call: TRBJ1-5; clone_size: NA; cdr3_aa: CAWSETGNQPQHF; cdr3_nt: TGTGCCTGGAGTGAAACAGGCAATCAGCCCCAGCATTTT
v_call: TRBV5-4; d_call: NA; j_call: TRBJ2-1; clone_size: NA; cdr3_aa: CASSLGPEASYNEQFF; cdr3_nt: TGTGCCAGCAGCTTGGGGCCCGAAGCGTCCTACAATGAGCAGTTCTTC
v_call: TRBV7-9; d_call: TRBD1; j_call: TRBJ2-1; clone_size: once; cdr3_aa: CASRPNPGQSSYNEQFF; cdr3_nt: TGTGCCAGCAGACCGAATCCGGGACAGAGCTCCTACAATGAGCAGTTCTTC
v_call: TRBV28; d_call: NA; j_call: TRBJ1-2; clone_size: NA; cdr3_aa: CASSLSGGGQIPIYGYTF; cdr3_nt: TGTGCCAGCAGTTTATCGGGGGGCGGCCAAATACCAATCTATGGCTACACCTTC
v_call: TRBV28; d_call: NA; j_call: TRBJ1-1; clone_size: NA; cdr3_aa: CASSQSTIGAFF; cdr3_nt: TGTGCCAGCAGCCAATCCACGATCGGAGCTTTCTTT
v_call: TRBV2; d_call: TRBD1; j_call: TRBJ1-1; clone_size: NA; cdr3_aa: CASRDTGGAFF; cdr3_nt: TGTGCCAGCAGGGATACAGGGGGAGCTTTCTTT
v_call: TRBV7-2; d_call: NA; j_call: TRBJ1-1; clone_size: NA; cdr3_aa: CASSQGHGNTEAFF; cdr3_nt: TGTGCCAGCTCCCAGGGGCATGGGAACACTGAAGCTTTCTTT
v_call: TRBV27; d_call: NA; j_call: TRBJ1-5; clone_size: NA; cdr3_aa: CAPKRGKDDLFADPVRRGPQHF; cdr3_nt: TGTGCCCCCAAACGAGGGAAAGACGATTTATTCGCTGATCCGGTTCGTCGTGGGCCCCAGCATTTT
v_call: TRBV15; d_call: NA; j_call: TRBJ2-5; clone_size: NA; cdr3_aa: CATSRDQGLQETQYF; cdr3_nt: TGTGCCACCAGCAGAGACCAGGGGCTCCAAGAGACCCAGTACTTC
v_call: TRBV10-2; d_call: TRBD2; j_call: TRBJ2-1; clone_size: NA; cdr3_aa: CASIRSRGRNNEQFF; cdr3_nt: TGCGCCAGCATAAGATCGCGGGGGAGAAACAATGAGCAGTTCTTC
v_call: TRBV2; d_call: NA; j_call: TRBJ2-7; clone_size: NA; cdr3_aa: CASSVSGFEQYF; cdr3_nt: TGTGCCAGCAGTGTGTCGGGTTTCGAGCAGTACTTC
v_call: TRBV2; d_call: NA; j_call: TRBJ2-2; clone_size: once; cdr3_aa: CASSQGRGIQSGELFF; cdr3_nt: TGTGCCAGCAGTCAGGGGCGCGGAATCCAATCCGGGGAGCTGTTTTTT
v_call: TRBV7-2; d_call: NA; j_call: TRBJ1-2; clone_size: NA; cdr3_aa: CASSPRVFNYGYTF; cdr3_nt: TGTGCCAGCAGCCCGAGAGTATTCAACTATGGCTACACCTTC
v_call: TRBV2; d_call: TRBD2; j_call: TRBJ2-5; clone_size: NA; cdr3_aa: CASMSGGPETQYF; cdr3_nt: TGTGCCAGCATGTCGGGAGGGCCGGAGACCCAGTACTTC
v_call: TRBV29-1; d_call: NA; j_call: TRBJ1-1; clone_size: once; cdr3_aa: CSAYFNTEAFF; cdr3_nt: TGCAGCGCCTACTTTAACACTGAAGCTTTCTTT
v_call: TRBV7-9; d_call: TRBD1; j_call: TRBJ1-2; clone_size: NA; cdr3_aa: CASSNYGQGSGGYTF; cdr3_nt: TGTGCCAGCAGCAACTACGGACAGGGGAGTGGTGGCTACACCTTC
v_call: TRBV2; d_call: NA; j_call: TRBJ1-4; clone_size: NA; cdr3_aa: CASSERRQPEKLFF; cdr3_nt: TGTGCCAGCAGTGAAAGGCGACAGCCTGAAAAACTGTTTTTT
v_call: TRBV7-8; d_call: TRBD1; j_call: TRBJ2-7; clone_size: NA; cdr3_aa: CASSLVPGQIYEQYF; cdr3_nt: TGTGCCAGCAGCTTAGTCCCGGGACAGATCTACGAGCAGTACTTC
v_call: TRBV28; d_call: NA; j_call: TRBJ1-1; clone_size: NA; cdr3_aa: CASNLQANTEAFF; cdr3_nt: TGTGCCAGCAACCTCCAGGCGAACACTGAAGCTTTCTTT
v_call: TRBV7-9; d_call: NA; j_call: TRBJ1-1; clone_size: NA; cdr3_aa: CASSSTGNTEAFF; cdr3_nt: TGTGCCAGCAGCTCCACAGGGAACACTGAAGCTTTCTTT
v_call: TRBV2; d_call: TRBD1; j_call: TRBJ1-5; clone_size: NA; cdr3_aa: CASSQTGVNQPQHF; cdr3_nt: TGTGCCAGCAGTCAGACAGGGGTGAATCAGCCCCAGCATTTT
v_call: TRBV5-1; d_call: TRBD1; j_call: TRBJ2-7; clone_size: NA; cdr3_aa: CASSSTGDREQYF; cdr3_nt: TGCGCCAGCAGCTCGACAGGGGATCGCGAGCAGTACTTC
v_call: TRBV7-2; d_call: TRBD1; j_call: TRBJ1-1; clone_size: NA; cdr3_aa: CASSSRQGGTEAFF; cdr3_nt: TGTGCCAGCAGCTCAAGACAGGGGGGCACTGAAGCTTTCTTT
v_call: TRBV7-3; d_call: NA; j_call: TRBJ2-1; clone_size: NA; cdr3_aa: CASSPLRVSNEQFF; cdr3_nt: TGTGCCAGCAGCCCACTGCGAGTCTCTAATGAGCAGTTCTTC
v_call: TRBV7-2; d_call: TRBD1; j_call: TRBJ2-5; clone_size: once; cdr3_aa: CASSLGQGQTQYF; cdr3_nt: TGTGCCAGCAGCCTCGGACAGGGCCAGACCCAGTACTTC
v_call: TRBV6-5; d_call: TRBD1; j_call: TRBJ2-2; clone_size: NA; cdr3_aa: CASSSDRGNGELFF; cdr3_nt: TGTGCCAGCAGTTCAGACAGGGGGAACGGGGAGCTGTTTTTT
v_call: TRBV21-1; d_call: NA; j_call: TRBJ2-5; clone_size: NA; cdr3_aa: CASSPKRTVVRQETQYF; cdr3_nt: TGTGCCAGCAGCCCAAAAAGGACAGTAGTACGTCAAGAGACCCAGTACTTC
v_call: TRBV6-6; d_call: NA; j_call: TRBJ1-5; clone_size: NA; cdr3_aa: CASSYRQGNQPQHF; cdr3_nt: TGTGCCAGCAGTTACCGGCAGGGTAATCAGCCCCAGCATTTT
v_call: TRBV28; d_call: TRBD1; j_call: TRBJ1-5; clone_size: once; cdr3_aa: CASRGQSDQPQHF; cdr3_nt: TGTGCCAGCAGGGGACAGTCTGATCAGCCCCAGCATTTT
v_call: TRBV4-1; d_call: TRBD1; j_call: TRBJ2-7; clone_size: NA; cdr3_aa: CASSQTGTGTYEQYF; cdr3_nt: TGCGCCAGCAGCCAAACCGGGACAGGGACCTACGAGCAGTACTTC
v_call: TRBV6-1; d_call: NA; j_call: TRBJ2-7; clone_size: NA; cdr3_aa: CASSEVQGYEQYF; cdr3_nt: TGTGCCAGCAGTGAAGTTCAGGGATACGAGCAGTACTTC
v_call: TRBV7-2; d_call: NA; j_call: TRBJ2-1; clone_size: NA; cdr3_aa: CASSLAGDQYNEQFF; cdr3_nt: TGTGCCAGCAGCTTAGCCGGAGATCAATACAATGAGCAGTTCTTC
v_call: TRBV5-1; d_call: TRBD1; j_call: TRBJ2-1; clone_size: NA; cdr3_aa: CASSVTGGYNEQFF; cdr3_nt: TGCGCCAGCAGCGTAACAGGGGGATACAATGAGCAGTTCTTC
v_call: TRBV11-2; d_call: NA; j_call: TRBJ1-4; clone_size: NA; cdr3_aa: CASSLMAGMWEKLFF; cdr3_nt: TGTGCCAGCAGCTTAATGGCAGGAATGTGGGAAAAACTGTTTTTT
v_call: TRBV5-6; d_call: TRBD2; j_call: TRBJ2-7; clone_size: NA; cdr3_aa: CASSFGLAGPYEQYF; cdr3_nt: TGTGCCAGCAGTTTCGGACTAGCGGGGCCCTACGAGCAGTACTTC
v_call: TRBV7-8; d_call: NA; j_call: TRBJ1-5; clone_size: NA; cdr3_aa: CASSSTDSNQPQHF; cdr3_nt: TGTGCCAGCAGTTCTACTGATAGCAATCAGCCCCAGCATTTT
v_call: TRBV2; d_call: NA; j_call: TRBJ1-2; clone_size: NA; cdr3_aa: CAGTGRLHTNYGYTF; cdr3_nt: TGTGCCGGCACAGGGAGGTTGCATACTAACTATGGCTACACCTTC
v_call: TRBV28; d_call: NA; j_call: TRBJ2-3; clone_size: NA; cdr3_aa: CASSRGRADTQYF; cdr3_nt: TGTGCCAGCAGCCGGGGTAGGGCAGATACGCAGTATTTT
v_call: TRBV28; d_call: NA; j_call: TRBJ2-7; clone_size: NA; cdr3_aa: CASSVTGPYEQYF; cdr3_nt: TGTGCCAGCAGTGTGACAGGCCCCTACGAGCAGTACTTC
v_call: TRBV5-1; d_call: NA; j_call: TRBJ2-5; clone_size: NA; cdr3_aa: CASSFADSQETQYF; cdr3_nt: TGCGCCAGCAGCTTCGCGGACAGCCAAGAGACCCAGTACTTC
v_call: TRBV7-8; d_call: TRBD1; j_call: TRBJ2-3; clone_size: NA; cdr3_aa: CASSGPTGVTTDTQYF; cdr3_nt: TGTGCCAGCAGCGGCCCGACAGGGGTTACCACAGATACGCAGTATTTT
v_call: TRBV19; d_call: NA; j_call: TRBJ2-2; clone_size: NA; cdr3_aa: CASSINPGGAGELFF; cdr3_nt: TGTGCCAGTAGTATAAACCCGGGCGGGGCCGGGGAGCTGTTTTTT